One sample yielded the 16 T cell receptor beta chains listed below, sequenced in a study of blood T cell repertoires in COVID-19. Repertoires were generated with immunoSEQ multiplex PCR, while TCRdb's copy carries only in-frame clones and drops some. The sample lists about 45,000 clones; 70% to 85% were seen once. The sample consisted of peripheral blood. Receptors originate from a woman older than 75 with acute or convalescent COVID-19.

Remarks on this clone: At one of its ends the junction is not consistent with the germline gene, which may arise from a read error. The V gene is TRBV6-1, the J gene TRBJ1-3; TRBD1 matches 8 bases. CDR3 length: 15 residues. Germline assignment: CDR1 MNHNS and CDR2 SASEGT. In nucleotides, the CDR3 is TGTGCCAGCGGTGACAGGGGAACTTCTGGAAACACCATATATTTT. Protein: CASGDRGTSGNTIYF.

The genes are TRBV11-3 and TRBJ1-1; D is possibly TRBD1 (5 bases). The germline V and J ends were trimmed by 5 bases and 4 bases, with 14 bases remaining between them. Looked up from germline, CDR1 is SGHNT and CDR2 is YENEEA. This CDR3 has 14 amino acids. In DNA form, the CDR3 reads TGTGCCAGCAGCCGGCGACGAGACAGCACTGAAGCTTTCTTT. This translates into CASSRRRDSTEAFF.

The J gene is TRBJ2-7, the V gene TRBV12-3 or TRBV12-4, with D uncertain. The V and J ends lost 4 bases and 3 bases respectively, with 10 bases between them. The CDR3 sequence is 13 residues long. CDR3 amino acids: CASSSRNFYEQYF. CDR3 bases: TGTGCCAGCAGTTCCAGAAATTTCTACGAGCAGTACTTC.

This chain links TRBV5-4 with TRBJ1-4; 11 nucleotides align to TRBD1. The CDR3 is made up of 17 amino acids. Germline CDR1 and CDR2: SGHNT and YYREEE (reference sequence). V shed 4 bases and J 2 bases; nucleotides not matched to a gene: 7. The CDR3 protein is CASSRTGGHGTNEKLFF. CDR3 nucleotide sequence: TGTGCCAGCAGCCGGACAGGGGGCCACGGGACTAATGAAAAACTGTTTTTT.

V usage is TRBV7-2 and J usage is TRBJ1-1, with D perhaps TRBD1 (5 bases). From germline, CDR1 is SGHTA and CDR2 FQGNSA. Trimming shortened V by 6 bases and J by 2 bases, and 13 bases separated the two germline ends. This CDR3 has 14 amino acids. The CDR3 here is CASSFGHTNTEAFF. The DNA of the CDR3 is TGTGCCAGCAGTTTCGGACACACTAACACTGAAGCTTTCTTT.

The chain carries TRBV5-1 and TRBJ1-3; TRBD1 agrees at 10 bases. Looked up from germline, CDR1 is SGHRS and CDR2 is YFSETQ. This CDR3 has 14 residues. V was pared by 4 bases and J by 7 bases, with 5 bases of the junction left unmatched. CDR3 residues: CASSTGTGVNTIYF. In nucleotides, the CDR3 is TGCGCCAGCAGCACCGGGACAGGGGTTAACACCATATATTTT.

Turning to this clone: The junction departs from the called germline gene at one end, perhaps through a read error. The chain links TRBV24-1 to TRBJ2-7; the D gene could be TRBD1 or TRBD2 (6 bases each). The CDR3 loop spans 15 amino acids. CDR1 and CDR2 (germline): KGHDR, SFDVKD. The CDR3 nucleotides are TGTGCCACCAGTGGTTTGGGGGGCAGGTACTACGAGCAGTACTTC. It codes for CATSGLGGRYYEQYF.

The chain is built from TRBV18 and TRBJ2-2; D uncertain. This CDR3 is built from 16 residues. Germline CDR1 and CDR2: KGHSH and LQKENI. Trimming cost V 3 bases and J 2 bases, with 13 bases left between them. CDR3 sequence reads: CASSPRLATNTGELFF. Written as DNA, the CDR3 is TGTGCCAGCTCACCGCGACTGGCCACTAACACCGGGGAGCTGTTTTTT.

This clone was observed a single time. The genes are TRBV30 and TRBJ2-2; TRBD1 might be the D (6 bases). There are 14 residues in the CDR3. V shed 7 bases and J shed 2 bases, with 14 bases lying between them. The germline V gene has CDR1 GTSNPN and CDR2 SVGIG (reference sequence). CDR3 sequence (DNA): TGTGCCTCCAAAGGGGGTTTTAACACCGGGGAGCTGTTTTTT. This translates into CASKGGFNTGELFF.

This clone was recorded once. V is TRBV7-9 and J is TRBJ2-3; possible D gene TRBD1, 6 bases. V dropped 3 bases and J dropped 3 bases, with 13 bases sitting between them. The length of the CDR3 is 15 residues. Germline lookup yields CDR1 SEHNR and CDR2 FQNEAQ (reference sequence). CDR3 sequence reads: CASSFFTGMTDTQYF. In DNA form, the CDR3 reads TGTGCCAGCAGCTTCTTTACAGGGATGACAGATACGCAGTATTTT.

The chain links TRBV6-5 to TRBJ2-1; the match to TRBD1 covers 10 bases. In germline, CDR1 is MNHEY, CDR2 SVGAGI. V trimming: 5 bases; J trimming: 7 bases; junction bases outside the gene matches: 5. The CDR3 has 14 amino acids. CDR3: CASSRQGAGNEQFF. CDR3 nucleotides: TGTGCCAGCAGTCGACAGGGGGCGGGAAATGAGCAGTTCTTC.

This sequence joins TRBV28 and TRBJ1-5; D gene unclear. There are 14 residues in the CDR3. Germline V lookup: CDR1 MDHEN, CDR2 SYDVKM. Between the trimmed V and J ends, which lost 3 bases and 0 bases, there was a span of 6 bases. This CDR3 reads CASSFGSSNQPQHF. For the CDR3, the DNA is TGTGCCAGCAGTTTTGGGAGTAGCAATCAGCCCCAGCATTTT.

The chain combines TRBV3-1 (or the pseudogene TRBV3-2) with TRBJ2-5; no clear D. The germline V gene encodes CDR1 LGHDT and CDR2 YNNKEL (reference sequence). V lost 4 bases, J lost 5 bases, and 23 bases lay in between. This CDR3 is built from 17 residues. In nucleotides, the CDR3 is TGTGCCAGCAGCCCGGCACCCAGCCAACCCCTAGTCGAGACCCAGTACTTC. This codes for CASSPAPSQPLVETQYF.

The V and J genes are TRBV6-5 and TRBJ2-5, with TRBD1 as a possible D gene (6 bases). This CDR3 region has 13 residues. V was cut by 4 bases and J by 7 bases, with 13 bases left in between. Germline V gene sequence: CDR1 MNHEY, CDR2 SVGAGI. DNA for the CDR3: TGTGCCAGCAGTTTCAACAGGGACGGGACCCAGTACTTC. Residues: CASSFNRDGTQYF.

This clone was recorded once. This chain uses TRBV6-1 with TRBJ2-7; D remains unclear. Germline V CDR1 and CDR2: MNHNS, SASEGT. The V and J ends lost 3 bases and 4 bases respectively, with 10 bases between them. CDR3 length equals 13 residues. The CDR3 DNA follows: TGTGCCAGCAGTGACGGAGCAGAGTACGAGCAGTACTTC. Its protein product is CASSDGAEYEQYF.

This clone came up once. This chain joins TRBV10-3 and TRBJ1-1; a weak D match, TRBD1 (5 bases). The CDR3 loop spans 14 amino acids. Trimming removed 2 bases at V and 3 bases at J, with 10 bases between. Looked up from germline, CDR1 is ENHRY and CDR2 is SYGVKD. The CDR3 sequence is CAISETQGHTEAFF. As DNA, the CDR3 is TGTGCCATCAGTGAGACCCAGGGTCACACTGAAGCTTTCTTT.